Listed below are T cell receptor beta chains from one sample, sequenced in a study of blood T cell repertoires in COVID-19. Repertoires were generated with immunoSEQ multiplex PCR, while TCRdb's copy carries only in-frame clones and drops some. The data contain 250,000 to 300,000 clones, approximately 90% of them seen just once; the ten biggest clones take up under 3%. Sequenced sample: PBMCs or T cells enriched from blood (not recorded which). The source of these receptors is a woman aged 40 to 50 with acute COVID-19. The CDR3 runs from the conserved cysteine through the conserved F or W. A D gene is named only where the DNA matches it firmly. Clone size is shown for a subset of rows, as once, few, many or a class of expanded clone.

J: TRBJ2-5
length: 15
V: TRBV28
size: .
D: .
CDR3: CASSPRGQVKETQYF
DNA: TGTGCCAGCAGTCCCAGAGGACAAGTTAAAGAGACCCAGTACTTC

J: TRBJ1-4
length: 11
V: TRBV5-5
size: .
D: .
CDR3: CASTQYEKLFF
DNA: TGTGCCAGCACCCAATATGAAAAACTGTTTTTT

J: TRBJ2-1
length: 13
V: TRBV30
size: once
D: .
CDR3: CAWSVRRGHEQFF
DNA: TGTGCCTGGAGTGTACGACGAGGCCATGAGCAGTTCTTC

J: TRBJ1-1
length: 14
V: TRBV28
size: .
D: TRBD1
CDR3: CASSQDRMNTEAFF
DNA: TGTGCCAGCAGTCAGGACAGGATGAACACTGAAGCTTTCTTT

J: TRBJ1-3
length: 15
V: TRBV5-1
size: .
D: .
CDR3: CASSLWPDSGNTIYF
DNA: TGCGCCAGCAGCTTATGGCCTGACTCTGGAAACACCATATATTTT

J: TRBJ1-1
length: 15
V: TRBV11-3
size: .
D: TRBD1
CDR3: CASSWTGGRNTEAFF
DNA: TGTGCCAGCAGCTGGACAGGGGGAAGGAACACTGAAGCTTTCTTT

J: TRBJ2-3
length: 16
V: TRBV7-9
size: .
D: .
CDR3: CASSLKWVGDTDTQYF
DNA: TGTGCCAGCAGCCTTAAATGGGTCGGGGACACAGATACGCAGTATTTT

J: TRBJ1-1
length: 13
V: TRBV19
size: few
D: .
CDR3: CASSIWGGTEAFF
DNA: TGTGCCAGTAGTATATGGGGCGGCACTGAAGCTTTCTTT

J: TRBJ1-3
length: 15
V: TRBV18
size: .
D: TRBD1
CDR3: CASSPTGGSGNTIYF
DNA: TGTGCCAGCTCACCTACAGGGGGCTCTGGAAACACCATATATTTT

J: TRBJ1-6
length: 15
V: TRBV7-9
size: .
D: TRBD1
CDR3: CASSLVGQADSPLHF
DNA: TGTGCCAGCAGCTTAGTGGGACAGGCGGATTCACCCCTCCACTTT

J: TRBJ2-4
length: 16
V: TRBV5-4
size: .
D: TRBD1
CDR3: CASSKGQGAQQNIQYF
DNA: TGTGCCAGCAGCAAGGGACAGGGGGCGCAGCAAAACATTCAGTACTTC

J: TRBJ2-1
length: 17
V: TRBV6-4
size: .
D: TRBD2
CDR3: CASSGRSVAGGSNEQFF
DNA: TGTGCCAGCAGTGGTCGCTCCGTGGCGGGGGGAAGCAATGAGCAGTTCTTC

J: TRBJ2-3
length: 14
V: TRBV6-5
size: .
D: TRBD2
CDR3: CASRDSGSTDTQYF
DNA: TGTGCCAGCAGGGATAGCGGGAGCACAGATACGCAGTATTTT

J: TRBJ1-5
length: 15
V: TRBV28
size: .
D: .
CDR3: CASSLGGSRNQPQHF
DNA: TGTGCCAGCAGTTTGGGGGGAAGCAGGAATCAGCCCCAGCATTTT

J: TRBJ1-5
length: 15
V: TRBV19
size: few
D: .
CDR3: CASSIVSQTNQPQHF
DNA: TGTGCCAGTAGTATAGTTAGTCAGACTAATCAGCCCCAGCATTTT

J: TRBJ1-5
length: 17
V: TRBV4-1
size: .
D: .
CDR3: CASSQTRTAGSNQPQHF
DNA: TGCGCCAGCAGCCAAACCCGGACAGCCGGGAGCAATCAGCCCCAGCATTTT